These 5 T cell receptor beta chains originate from one sample sequenced in a study of cytomegalovirus exposure and HLA in healthy donors. PCR primers comprised 60 Vbeta and 13 Jbeta primers. Method: immunoSEQ multiplex PCR; TCRdb's copy keeps in-frame clones and lacks some. Of 110,000 to 150,000 clones listed, roughly four fifths are singletons. Specimen: PBMCs. Receptor source: a woman aged 40-49 years in good health and CMV-seronegative.

This rearrangement joins TRBV19 to TRBJ2-5; TRBD2 is a possible D gene (6 bases). The CDR3 is made up of 14 amino acids. Germline V lookup: CDR1 LNHDA, CDR2 SQIVND (reference sequence). V lost 10 bases, J lost 5 bases, and 20 bases lay in between. The CDR3 is CANSPRRDWETQYF. As DNA, the CDR3 is TGTGCCAACTCGCCTCGGAGGGACTGGGAGACCCAGTACTTC.

The chain employs TRBV12-5 and TRBJ2-3, with 16 bases lining up with TRBD2. This CDR3 is 16 amino acids long. The germline V gene has CDR1 LGHNT and CDR2 FRNRAP. The trim removed 6 bases at V and 4 bases at J, leaving 4 bases unmatched. For the CDR3, the DNA is TGTGCTAGTGGAGCGGGACTAGCGGGGGGGCCAGATACGCAGTATTTT. Protein product: CASGAGLAGGPDTQYF.

The V gene is TRBV5-1, the J gene TRBJ1-5, with 7 bases matching TRBD1. The J segment lost 4 bases and the V segment lost 0 bases, leaving 4 bases of the junction unmatched. Germline CDR1 is SGHRS and CDR2 is YFSETQ. CDR3 length: 15 amino acids. The CDR3: CASSLAPGGNQPQHF. The DNA for the CDR3 is TGCGCCAGCAGCTTGGCCCCAGGGGGGAATCAGCCCCAGCATTTT.

The chain recombines TRBV27 with TRBJ2-5, with 7 positions matching TRBD2. Germline V lookup: CDR1 MNHEY, CDR2 SMNVEV (reference sequence). CDR3 length equals 17 residues. V dropped 4 bases and J dropped 9; count of bases not matched to a gene: 20. This chain's CDR3 is CASSSPMQGGPGGAQYF. CDR3 DNA sequence: TGTGCCAGCAGTTCCCCCATGCAGGGTGGACCTGGGGGGGCCCAGTACTTC.

V and J are TRBV9 and TRBJ2-1, with D possibly being TRBD1 (5 bases). This CDR3 comprises 14 residues. The germline gives CDR1 SGDLS, CDR2 YYNGEE. Trimming stripped 1 base from V and 1 base from J, with 6 bases between. CDR3 in DNA: TGTGCCAGCAGCGTACAGGGATCCTACAATGAGCAGTTCTTC. Its protein product is CASSVQGSYNEQFF.